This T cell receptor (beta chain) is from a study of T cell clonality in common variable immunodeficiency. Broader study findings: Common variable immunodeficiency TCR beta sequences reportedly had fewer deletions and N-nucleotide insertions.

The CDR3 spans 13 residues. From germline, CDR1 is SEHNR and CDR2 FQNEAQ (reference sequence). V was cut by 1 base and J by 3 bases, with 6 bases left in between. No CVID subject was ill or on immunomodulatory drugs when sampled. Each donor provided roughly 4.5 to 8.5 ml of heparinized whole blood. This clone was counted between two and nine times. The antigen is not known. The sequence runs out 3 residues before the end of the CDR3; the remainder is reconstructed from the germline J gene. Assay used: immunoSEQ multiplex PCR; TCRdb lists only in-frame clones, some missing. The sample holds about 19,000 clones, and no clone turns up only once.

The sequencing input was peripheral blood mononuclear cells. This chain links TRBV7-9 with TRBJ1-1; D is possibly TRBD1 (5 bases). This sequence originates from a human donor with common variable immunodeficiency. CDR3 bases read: TGTGCCAGCAGCTTAGGGGGGGACACTGAA. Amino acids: CASSLGGDTE. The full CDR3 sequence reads CASSLGGDTEAFF.